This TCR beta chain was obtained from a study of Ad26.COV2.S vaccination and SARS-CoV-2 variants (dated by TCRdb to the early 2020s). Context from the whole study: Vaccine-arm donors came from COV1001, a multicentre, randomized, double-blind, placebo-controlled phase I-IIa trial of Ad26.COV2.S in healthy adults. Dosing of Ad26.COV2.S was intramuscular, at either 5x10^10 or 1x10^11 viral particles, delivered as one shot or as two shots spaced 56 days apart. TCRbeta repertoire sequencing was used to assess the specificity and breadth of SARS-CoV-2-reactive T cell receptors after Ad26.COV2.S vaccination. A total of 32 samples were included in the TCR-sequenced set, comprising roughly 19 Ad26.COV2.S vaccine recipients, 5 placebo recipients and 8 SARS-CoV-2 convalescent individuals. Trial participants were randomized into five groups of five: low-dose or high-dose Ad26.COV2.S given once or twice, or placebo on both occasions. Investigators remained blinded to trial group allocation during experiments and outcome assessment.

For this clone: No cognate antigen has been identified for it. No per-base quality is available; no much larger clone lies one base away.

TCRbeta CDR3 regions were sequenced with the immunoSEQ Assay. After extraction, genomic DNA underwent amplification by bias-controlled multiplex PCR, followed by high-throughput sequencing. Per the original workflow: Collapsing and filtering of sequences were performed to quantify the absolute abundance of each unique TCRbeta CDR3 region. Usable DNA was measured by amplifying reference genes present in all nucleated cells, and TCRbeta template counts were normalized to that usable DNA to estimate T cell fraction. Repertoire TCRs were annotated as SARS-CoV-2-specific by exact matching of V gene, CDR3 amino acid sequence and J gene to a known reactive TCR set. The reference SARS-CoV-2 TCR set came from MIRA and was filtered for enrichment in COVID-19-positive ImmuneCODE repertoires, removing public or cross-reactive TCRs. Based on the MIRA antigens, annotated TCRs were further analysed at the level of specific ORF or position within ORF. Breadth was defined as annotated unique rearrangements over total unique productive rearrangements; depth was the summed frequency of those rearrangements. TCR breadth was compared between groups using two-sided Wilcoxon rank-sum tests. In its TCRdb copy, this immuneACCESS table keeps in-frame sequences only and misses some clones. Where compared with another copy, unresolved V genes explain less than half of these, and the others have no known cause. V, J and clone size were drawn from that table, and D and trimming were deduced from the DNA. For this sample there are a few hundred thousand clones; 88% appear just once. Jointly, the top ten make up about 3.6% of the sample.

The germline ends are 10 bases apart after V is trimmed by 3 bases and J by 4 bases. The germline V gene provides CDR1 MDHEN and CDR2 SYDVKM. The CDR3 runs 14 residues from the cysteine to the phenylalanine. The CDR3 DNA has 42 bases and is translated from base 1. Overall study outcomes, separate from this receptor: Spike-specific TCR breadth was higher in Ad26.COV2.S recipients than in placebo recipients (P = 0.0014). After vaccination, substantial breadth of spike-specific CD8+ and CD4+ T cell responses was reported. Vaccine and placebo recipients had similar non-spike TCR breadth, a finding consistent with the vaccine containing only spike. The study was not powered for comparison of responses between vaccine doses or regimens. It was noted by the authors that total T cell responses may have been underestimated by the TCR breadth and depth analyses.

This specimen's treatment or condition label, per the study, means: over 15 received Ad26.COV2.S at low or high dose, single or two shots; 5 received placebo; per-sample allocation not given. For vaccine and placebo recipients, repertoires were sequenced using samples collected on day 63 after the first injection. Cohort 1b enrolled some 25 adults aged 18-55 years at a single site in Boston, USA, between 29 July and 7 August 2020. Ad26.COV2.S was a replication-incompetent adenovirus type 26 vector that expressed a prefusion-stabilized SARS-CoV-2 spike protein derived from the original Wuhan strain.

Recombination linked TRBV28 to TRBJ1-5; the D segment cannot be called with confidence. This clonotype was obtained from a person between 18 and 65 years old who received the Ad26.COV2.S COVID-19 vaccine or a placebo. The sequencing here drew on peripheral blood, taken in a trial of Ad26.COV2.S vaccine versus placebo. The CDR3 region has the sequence CASSFPQGNQPQHF. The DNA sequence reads TGTGCCAGCAGTTTCCCCCAAGGTAATCAGCCCCAGCATTTT.